Listed below are T cell receptor beta chains from one sample, sequenced in a study of human T cells and chemical hapten exposure. MiXCR was run by TCRdb on the RACE reads, yielding one entry per CDR3 protein. The table shows more than 75,000 distinct CDR3 sequences, with roughly a tenth occurring only once. Material: whole blood, obtained in connection with sensitization to the hapten diphenylcyclopropenone (DPC). Receptors originate from a woman aged 25 to 39 with alopecia areata. Some clones in this sample may be carry-over from other donors' samples. Each CDR3 is given with its conserved first and last residue. A D gene is named only where the DNA matches it firmly. Size is omitted from some rows. Given values are once, few, many or a class for expanded clones.

d_call	clone_size	v_call	j_call	cdr3_nt	cdr3_aa
-	many	TRBV3-1	TRBJ1-2	TGTGCCAGCAGCCCACAACAAGTTATCTATGGCTACACCTTC	CASSPQQVIYGYTF
-	few	TRBV7-6	TRBJ2-1	TGTGCCAGCAGCTCCGACTACTACAATGAGCAGTTCTTC	CASSSDYYNEQFF
TRBD2	-	TRBV7-6	TRBJ2-2	TGTGCCAGCAGCCCAAGGACTAGCACCGGGGAGCTGTTTTTT	CASSPRTSTGELFF
TRBD1	many	TRBV28	TRBJ1-1	TGTGCCATCCGGACAGGGGGAACTGAAGCTTTCTTT	CAIRTGGTEAFF
-	many	TRBV9	TRBJ2-3	TGTGCCAGCAGCTATCAGACAGATACGCAGTATTTT	CASSYQTDTQYF
-	-	TRBV4-3	TRBJ1-3	TGCGCCAGCAGCCAAGATGCTAGGTCTTCTGGAAACACCATATATTTT	CASSQDARSSGNTIYF
-	many	TRBV6-2/TRBV6-3	TRBJ1-2	TGTGCCAGCAGACTCCAGGGGAGAAACTATGGCTACACCTTC	CASRLQGRNYGYTF
TRBD1	few	TRBV28	TRBJ1-2	TGTGCCAGCAGTTCAGGGGGCTGGCAGGAGGACTATGGCTACACCTTC	CASSSGGWQEDYGYTF
-	many	TRBV30	TRBJ2-2	TGTGCCTGGAAACGACCGACCGGGGAGCTGTTTTTT	CAWKRPTGELFF
-	few	TRBV7-2	TRBJ2-7	TGTGCCAGCAGCTTAGGCCTCGGTACCAATTACGAGCAGTACTTC	CASSLGLGTNYEQYF
-	few	TRBV20-1	TRBJ2-7	TGCAGTGCTGGAGGCAGGTACGAGCAGTACTTC	CSAGGRYEQYF
TRBD1	many	TRBV28	TRBJ2-3	TGTGCCAGCAAAGCAGGGGGTAGGCCAACGCAGTATTTT	CASKAGGRPTQYF
-	few	TRBV29-1	TRBJ1-6	TGCAGCGTTGCTGGCCTTGAGGGTTCACCCCTCCACTTT	CSVAGLEGSPLHF
TRBD1	-	TRBV15	TRBJ2-3	TGTGCCACCAGCAGAGATGGGACAGGGACAGATACGCAGTATTTT	CATSRDGTGTDTQYF
TRBD1	few	TRBV12-3/TRBV12-4	TRBJ1-5	TGTGCCAGCAGGCACCGGGACAGCCATCAGCCCCAGCATTTT	CASRHRDSHQPQHF
-	few	TRBV7-2	TRBJ2-7	TGTGCCAGCAGCGTTCGGGGGTCGAGCTCCTACGAGCAGTACTTC	CASSVRGSSSYEQYF
-	-	TRBV28	TRBJ2-7	TGTGCCAGCAGTTTATATCGCAGGGAATACGAGCAGTACTTC	CASSLYRREYEQYF
-	few	TRBV27	TRBJ1-2	TGTGCCAGCAGGGCAGCCCTCAACTATGGCTACACCTTC	CASRAALNYGYTF
TRBD2	many	TRBV6-1	TRBJ2-3	TGTGCCAGCACGGCCCTAGCGGGGAGCAATACGCAGTATTTT	CASTALAGSNTQYF
-	many	TRBV6-5	TRBJ2-3	TGTGCCAGCAGTTACGGACAGCCTTATCCTTTT	CASSYGQPYPF
TRBD2	-	TRBV29-1	TRBJ2-7	TGCAGCGTCGAGCGGGAGGGAGGCTACGAGCAGTACTTC	CSVEREGGYEQYF
-	many	TRBV19	TRBJ2-2	TGTGCCAGTAGTCTACGTCGTCCAGGGAGGCCTTCAGCCGGGGAGCTGTTTTTT	CASSLRRPGRPSAGELFF
TRBD2	many	TRBV28	TRBJ2-5	TGTGCCAGCAGGAACGGACTAGCGGGGTTACAAGAGACCCAGTACTTC	CASRNGLAGLQETQYF
-	few	TRBV15	TRBJ2-5	TGTGCCACCAGCAGAGATCGACAGAGCCTAGAGACCCAGTACTTC	CATSRDRQSLETQYF
-	few	TRBV29-1	TRBJ2-3	TGCAGCGTTGTGACTCTAGGGTCGACAGATACGCAGTATTTT	CSVVTLGSTDTQYF
TRBD2	many	TRBV19	TRBJ2-4	TGTGCCAGTAAGGCTAGCGGAAAAAACATTCAGTACTTC	CASKASGKNIQYF
-	many	TRBV11-2	TRBJ2-2	TGTGCCAGCAGCTTAAGACCTGGCATCACCGGGGAGCTGTTTTTT	CASSLRPGITGELFF
TRBD1	few	TRBV13	TRBJ1-5	TGTGCCAGCAGCTTAGGGGACAGGGGGCACAATCAGCCCCAGCATTTT	CASSLGDRGHNQPQHF
TRBD2	few	TRBV28	TRBJ2-5	TGTGCCAGCAGTTCATGGACTAGCGGGAGGTTTGAAGAGACCCAGTACTTC	CASSSWTSGRFEETQYF
TRBD1	-	TRBV7-6	TRBJ1-4	TGTGCCAGCAGCCCCTGGACAGGGAGGTCTGGGGCAACTAATGAAAAACTGTTTTTT	CASSPWTGRSGATNEKLFF
-	many	TRBV15	TRBJ1-1	TGTGCCACCAGCAGAGGAGGGACCTTGAACACTGAAGCTTTCTTT	CATSRGGTLNTEAFF
-	many	TRBV6-5	TRBJ1-1	TGTGCCAGCAGTTACACCCCATTGGGGGGCACTGAAGCTTTCTTT	CASSYTPLGGTEAFF
-	-	TRBV7-8	TRBJ2-1	TGTGCCAGCAGCTCTCTAGCTGGTGAGCAGTTCTTC	CASSSLAGEQFF
-	-	TRBV9	TRBJ2-5	TGTGCCAGCAGCGTAGAAGAGAACCCTCAAGAGACCCAGTACTTC	CASSVEENPQETQYF
-	-	TRBV2	TRBJ1-5	TGTGCCAGCACCCGAGCCGAATTTAGCAATCAGCCCCAGCATTTT	CASTRAEFSNQPQHF
-	few	TRBV2	TRBJ1-3	TGTGCCAGCAGTTGGGACTCTGGAAACACCATATATTTT	CASSWDSGNTIYF